The present entry profiles one T cell receptor (beta chain) with its context. Its antigen is undetermined. The data are from a study of blood T cells in healthy people across ages. General observations from the study: Diversity figures derived from one million T cells were judged to underestimate the true value. Relative to aged donors, long-lived donors carried more naive CD4+ cells and displayed higher diversity. Possibly confounding the expanded clonotype changes was the fact that donor CMV status was unknown.

Germline CDR1 and CDR2: MDHEN and SYDVKM. The CDR3 runs 14 residues. V was cut by 6 bases and J by 6 bases, with 17 bases left in between. Through a sample-barcoded 5' primer and a J-beta primer mix, a second PCR was run for roughly 6 to 12 cycles. Sequencing recovered at least 3 million CDR3-containing paired-end reads from each sample. In TCRdb, the 5' RACE reads were re-called with MiXCR into one record per CDR3 protein. The table has about 720,000 distinct CDR3 sequences, 22% seen once. The sequencing input was blood. This chain links TRBV28 with TRBJ1-2; a weak D match, TRBD1 (6 bases). This receptor was identified in a man in his sixties or seventies in good health. The CDR3 nucleotides read TGTGCCAGCAGCCTCGGGGGGGCGCAAAATGGCTACACCTTC. Amino acids: CASSLGGAQNGYTF.